Presented here are 9 T cell receptor beta chains from one specimen sequenced in a study of monozygotic twins with inflammatory bowel disease. TCRdb re-called the 5' RACE reads and gives one entry per CDR3 protein, without DNA. The sample includes 200,000 to 250,000 distinct CDR3 sequences. Specimen: blood. The receptors originated from a human donor with ulcerative colitis or Crohn's disease, or a healthy co-twin of an affected twin (not recorded which).

This chain uses TRBV3-1 with TRBJ2-7; TCRdb lists TRBD1, though no DNA is available to test this call. The CDR3 covers 17 residues. The germline CDR1 and CDR2 sequences are LGHDT and YNNKEL (reference sequence). Here the CDR3 reads CASSGYWTGENSYEQYF.

V gene TRBV10-3 combines with J gene TRBJ2-1; without DNA, the TCRdb call of TRBD2 cannot be checked. CDR3 length equals 14 residues. The V gene's germline CDR1 is ENHRY and CDR2 SYGVKD. The CDR3 loop reads CASGTSGGYNEQFF.

The chain links TRBV18 to TRBJ1-1. The CDR3 consists of 15 residues. Germline V gene sequence: CDR1 KGHSH, CDR2 LQKENI. CDR3 in amino acids: CASSRYGGGDTEAFF.

J is TRBJ1-2 and V is TRBV12-3 or TRBV12-4. The CDR3 covers 14 residues. CDR3 region: CASTLSTVNYGYTF.

V gene TRBV27 combines with J gene TRBJ2-2; TCRdb names TRBD2, which stays unverified in the absence of DNA. This CDR3 has 16 residues. Germline CDR1 and CDR2: MNHEY and SMNVEV (reference sequence). The CDR3 is CASSLGAGMNTGELFF.

The chain links TRBV5-1 to TRBJ1-1. The CDR3 extends over 13 amino acids. The germline V gene encodes CDR1 SGHRS and CDR2 YFSETQ. The CDR3 is CASSLLGKNEAFF.

The gene calls are TRBV11-2 and TRBJ1-6; the D call from TCRdb, TRBD1, cannot be confirmed without DNA. Germline loops: CDR1 SGHAT, CDR2 FQNNGV. The CDR3 has 14 amino acids. The CDR3 protein is CASSITGGYSPLHF.

The rearrangement uses TRBV29-1 and TRBJ2-7. From germline, CDR1 is SQVTM and CDR2 ANQGSEA. This CDR3 comprises 12 residues. CDR3 sequence reads: CSVEDPPYEQYF.

The chain links TRBV20-1 to TRBJ2-1; absent DNA, TCRdb's TRBD2 call cannot be checked. Per the germline V gene, CDR1 is DFQATT and CDR2 is SNEGSKA (reference sequence). This CDR3 has 14 amino acids. This CDR3 reads CSAIPGLAKNEQFF.